This is a list of T cell receptor beta chains from one sample in a study of early stage breast cancer tumors. Sequenced by immunoSEQ multiplex PCR; TCRdb stores in-frame clones only, minus some. The table shows roughly 25,000 clones, with 65% to 70% occurring only once. The sample consisted of breast tumor tissue. These receptors were obtained from a person in their 60s with breast cancer. Each CDR3 is given with its conserved first and last residue. D genes are given only for firm matches. The size of a clone is reported for some rows only, either as once, few or many, or as a class for expanded clones.

17,-,TRBV7-2,TRBJ1-1,-,CASSLGQRGQGNTEAFF,TGTGCCAGCAGCTTGGGGCAGAGGGGACAAGGGAACACTGAAGCTTTCTTT
11,-,TRBV5-6,TRBJ2-2,-,CASSLQGELFF,TGTGCCAGCAGCCTTCAGGGGGAGCTGTTTTTT
15,-,TRBV15,TRBJ2-7,-,CATSRGTGSSYEQYF,TGTGCCACCAGCAGAGGTACGGGTAGCTCCTATGAGCAGTACTTC
17,TRBD1,TRBV5-8,TRBJ1-3,-,CASTPAGTAISGNTIYF,TGTGCCAGCACCCCGGCCGGGACAGCGATCTCTGGAAACACCATATATTTT
13,-,TRBV19,TRBJ1-2,-,CASSGGHVYGYTF,TGTGCCAGCTCGGGGGGACACGTCTATGGCTACACCTTC
15,TRBD1,TRBV6-6,TRBJ1-1,-,CASSPRQGAITEAFF,TGTGCCAGCAGTCCCAGACAGGGGGCGATCACTGAAGCTTTCTTT
14,-,TRBV5-6,TRBJ1-2,-,CASSLDGGSYGYTF,TGTGCCAGCAGCTTGGACGGGGGGTCCTATGGCTACACCTTC
15,-,TRBV4-2,TRBJ2-3,few,CASSGRTISTDTQYF,TGTGCCAGCAGCGGACGGACTATTAGCACAGATACGCAGTATTTT
13,-,TRBV7-2,TRBJ2-1,-,CASSREIYNEQFF,TGTGCCAGCAGCCGCGAAATTTACAATGAGCAGTTCTTC
17,-,TRBV7-8,TRBJ1-3,-,CASSLLWSQLSGNTIYF,TGTGCCAGCAGCTTACTTTGGTCACAGCTATCTGGAAACACCATATATTTT
15,-,TRBV18,TRBJ2-1,few,CASSPRRGGYNEQFF,TGTGCCAGCTCACCACGGAGGGGTGGATACAATGAGCAGTTCTTC
13,TRBD1,TRBV6-4,TRBJ2-1,-,CASSADRGNEQFF,TGTGCCAGCAGTGCTGACAGGGGGAATGAGCAGTTCTTC
19,TRBD2,TRBV7-2,TRBJ2-1,-,CASSLVPSGRNRDYNEQFF,TGTGCCAGCAGCTTAGTCCCTAGCGGGAGGAACAGAGATTACAATGAGCAGTTCTTC
12,-,TRBV6-5,TRBJ2-5,-,CASSRGFETQYF,TGTGCCAGCAGTCGGGGTTTCGAGACCCAGTACTTC
14,-,TRBV21-1,TRBJ2-7,few,CASSYGQGSYEQYF,TGTGCCAGCAGCTACGGACAGGGGTCGTACGAGCAGTACTTC
11,-,TRBV7-3,TRBJ2-7,-,CASRGLYEQYF,TGTGCCAGCAGGGGGCTTTACGAGCAGTACTTC
14,-,TRBV7-2,TRBJ1-2,few,CASSLTVTNYGYTF,TGTGCCAGCAGCTTAACAGTGACAAACTATGGCTACACCTTC
13,-,TRBV28,TRBJ2-7,-,CASSLIKAPEQYF,TGTGCCAGCAGTTTAATAAAAGCCCCCGAGCAGTACTTC
20,TRBD2,TRBV5-1,TRBJ2-2,-,CASSLVATGLAERNTGELFF,TGCGCCAGCAGCTTGGTAGCGACAGGACTAGCGGAAAGGAACACCGGGGAGCTGTTTTTT
16,TRBD1,TRBV7-2,TRBJ1-2,few,CASSLRGGTEIYGYTF,TGTGCCAGCAGCTTACGTGGGGGGACAGAGATCTATGGCTACACCTTC
16,TRBD1,TRBV6-5,TRBJ1-4,-,CASSYSAGTGDEKLFF,TGTGCCAGCAGTTACTCAGCCGGGACAGGGGATGAAAAACTGTTTTTT
16,TRBD1,TRBV4-3,TRBJ2-1,-,CASSLDPGTGGNEQFF,TGCGCCAGCAGCCTTGACCCCGGGACAGGGGGCAATGAGCAGTTCTTC
14,TRBD1,TRBV5-6,TRBJ1-1,few,CASSLGQGQTEAFF,TGTGCCAGCAGCTTAGGACAGGGCCAGACTGAAGCTTTCTTT
12,-,TRBV29-1,TRBJ2-7,-,CSVRRAAYEQYF,TGCAGCGTCCGGAGGGCCGCCTACGAGCAGTACTTC
16,TRBD2,TRBV6-1,TRBJ2-1,-,CASSEYGSGDYNEQFF,TGTGCCAGCAGTGAATATGGAAGCGGGGACTACAATGAGCAGTTCTTC
15,-,TRBV9,TRBJ2-5,-,CASSVEQGIGETQYF,TGTGCCAGCAGCGTAGAGCAGGGGATTGGAGAGACCCAGTACTTC
15,-,TRBV4-2,TRBJ1-2,many,CASSQDPGVPYGYTF,TGTGCCAGCAGCCAAGATCCAGGGGTCCCCTATGGCTACACCTTC
15,-,TRBV19,TRBJ1-5,once,CASSIETGPWQPQHF,TGTGCCAGTAGTATAGAAACAGGGCCTTGGCAGCCCCAGCATTTT
12,-,TRBV19,TRBJ1-1,-,CASRSGGTEAFF,TGTGCCAGTAGATCCGGGGGCACTGAAGCTTTCTTT
11,-,TRBV11-2,TRBJ2-7,-,CASSTAYEQYF,TGTGCCAGCAGCACAGCCTACGAGCAGTACTTC
13,-,TRBV6-5,TRBJ1-5,few,CASSYSQSQPQHF,TGTGCCAGCAGTTATTCCCAGTCCCAGCCCCAGCATTTT
13,-,TRBV2,TRBJ1-5,-,CASKRESNQPQHF,TGTGCCAGCAAGAGGGAGAGCAATCAGCCCCAGCATTTT
14,-,TRBV27,TRBJ2-7,-,CASSPTMTGYEQYF,TGTGCCAGCAGTCCGACTATGACGGGATACGAGCAGTACTTC
12,TRBD1,TRBV6-1,TRBJ1-1,-,CASPNRGIEAFF,TGTGCCAGTCCAAACAGGGGGATTGAAGCTTTCTTT
19,-,TRBV6-1,TRBJ2-2,once,CASSEFETRRPSNTGELFF,TGTGCCAGCAGTGAATTCGAGACAAGAAGGCCCTCGAACACCGGGGAGCTGTTTTTT
13,TRBD2,TRBV19,TRBJ2-7,-,CASSILAGYEQYF,TGTGCCAGTAGTATACTAGCGGGCTACGAGCAGTACTTC
13,-,TRBV5-4,TRBJ2-5,-,CASSQVRGETQYF,TGTGCCAGCAGTCAGGTTCGCGGGGAGACCCAGTACTTC
13,TRBD1,TRBV28,TRBJ2-2,-,CASQTGGIGELFF,TGTGCCAGCCAGACAGGGGGCATAGGGGAGCTGTTTTTT
16,-,TRBV11-2,TRBJ1-4,-,CASSLTQGATNEKLFF,TGTGCCAGCAGCTTAACACAGGGTGCAACTAATGAAAAACTGTTTTTT